This T cell receptor beta chain was identified in a study of T cells after yellow fever vaccination. Overall study results and limits: FACS-sorted repertoires could contain abundant clonotypes contaminating from the bulk population.

UMIs were added to TCR cDNA along with a universal primer site when it was made by 5'RACE template switching. TCRdb redid the calling of the 5' RACE reads with MiXCR, one entry per CDR3 protein. The sample has about 510,000 distinct CDR3 sequences; 20% to 25% are singletons. This clonotype was detected only a few times. The target antigen is unknown. CDR3 size: 14 residues. V gave up 5 bases and J gave up 3 bases; unmatched junction bases: 4. Germline V lookup: CDR1 SGHDN, CDR2 FVKESK. The sample in question was PBMCs, obtained around 3 weeks after the first yellow fever vaccination. The V and J genes are TRBV14 and TRBJ1-1, with 9 bases matching TRBD1. This clonotype was sampled from a man in his late teens or twenties who received the YFV17D yellow fever vaccine. The CDR3 DNA follows: TGTGCCAGCAGCTGGACAGGGGCAGACACTGAAGCTTTCTTT. The encoded protein is CASSWTGADTEAFF.